The source of this TCR beta chain is a study of cytomegalovirus exposure and HLA in healthy donors. Study conclusions and caveats: Common viral pathogens seemed, in a later analysis, to connect with several of the most significant clusters. About 87% or about 30% of the time was how often most TCR beta V segments were productive, according to an earlier analysis.

Remarks on this clone: The target antigen is unknown.

CDR3 size: 13 residues. Germline trimming cut 6 bases from V and 4 bases from J; bases unmatched to any gene: 6. Germline CDR1 reads SQVTM; CDR2 reads ANQGSEA. It was with 60 Vbeta and 13 Jbeta primers that the PCR ran. Per the authors' pipeline: A follow-up analysis tallied 70 million to 80 million unique TCR beta chains, approximately 11 million shared. Data came from immunoSEQ multiplex PCR; TCRdb stores just in-frame clones and leaves some out. V and J calls and clone size come straight from that table; D and trimming were deduced from the DNA. Its table records over 100,000 clones. Sequenced input: PBMCs. The genes are TRBV29-1 and TRBJ1-1; 9 bases match TRBD1. The receptor was derived from a woman aged 40 to 49 in good health and CMV-seropositive. As DNA, the CDR3 is TGCAGCGTCACCGGGACAGGGCTCACTGAAGCTTTCTTT. Encoded protein: CSVTGTGLTEAFF.